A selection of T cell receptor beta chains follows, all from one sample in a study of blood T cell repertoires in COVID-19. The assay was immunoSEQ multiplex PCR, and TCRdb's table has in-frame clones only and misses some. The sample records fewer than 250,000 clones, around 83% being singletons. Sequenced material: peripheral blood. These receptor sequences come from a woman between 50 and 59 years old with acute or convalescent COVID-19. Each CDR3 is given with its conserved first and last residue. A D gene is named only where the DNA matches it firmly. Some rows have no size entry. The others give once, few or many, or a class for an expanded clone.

CDR3aa: CATRWTGFSTDTQYF
CDR3nt: TGTGCCACCAGATGGACAGGGTTCAGCACAGATACGCAGTATTTT
d_gene: TRBD1
v_gene: TRBV24-1
j_gene: TRBJ2-3
abundance: .

CDR3aa: CSGRQGSQETQYF
CDR3nt: TGCAGCGGCCGACAGGGAAGTCAAGAGACCCAGTACTTC
d_gene: TRBD1
v_gene: TRBV29-1
j_gene: TRBJ2-5
abundance: .

CDR3aa: CASSFTSRFSNQPQHF
CDR3nt: TGTGCCAGCAGTTTTACTTCCCGCTTTAGCAATCAGCCCCAGCATTTT
d_gene: .
v_gene: TRBV28
j_gene: TRBJ1-5
abundance: .

CDR3aa: CASSLQGFSSSYNEQFF
CDR3nt: TGCGCCAGCAGCTTACAGGGGTTCTCAAGCTCCTACAATGAGCAGTTCTTC
d_gene: TRBD1
v_gene: TRBV5-1
j_gene: TRBJ2-1
abundance: .

CDR3aa: CASSFAGYEQYF
CDR3nt: TGTGCCAGCAGCTTTGCCGGGTACGAGCAGTACTTC
d_gene: .
v_gene: TRBV11-2
j_gene: TRBJ2-7
abundance: .

CDR3aa: CASSSLVDTQYF
CDR3nt: TGTGCCAGCAGCTCTCTCGTAGATACGCAGTATTTT
d_gene: .
v_gene: TRBV9
j_gene: TRBJ2-3
abundance: .

CDR3aa: CASSMYTGTGSYEQYF
CDR3nt: TGTGCCAGTAGTATGTATACCGGGACAGGGTCCTACGAGCAGTACTTC
d_gene: TRBD1
v_gene: TRBV19
j_gene: TRBJ2-7
abundance: .

CDR3aa: CASSMNRGIGNQPQHF
CDR3nt: TGTGCCAGTAGTATGAACAGGGGAATTGGCAATCAGCCCCAGCATTTT
d_gene: TRBD1
v_gene: TRBV19
j_gene: TRBJ1-5
abundance: few

CDR3aa: CASSAGIAGGLNEQFF
CDR3nt: TGTGCCAGCAGTGCGGGCATAGCGGGAGGTCTAAATGAGCAGTTCTTC
d_gene: TRBD2
v_gene: TRBV6-1
j_gene: TRBJ2-1
abundance: .

CDR3aa: CASSLRTVRAEAFF
CDR3nt: TGTGCCAGCAGCTTGAGGACGGTGAGGGCTGAAGCTTTCTTT
d_gene: .
v_gene: TRBV13
j_gene: TRBJ1-1
abundance: .

CDR3aa: CASSFLQDQPQHF
CDR3nt: TGTGCCAGCAGTTTTCTGCAGGATCAGCCCCAGCATTTT
d_gene: .
v_gene: TRBV12-3/TRBV12-4
j_gene: TRBJ1-5
abundance: .

CDR3aa: CASSMGQGAINEQFF
CDR3nt: TGTGCCAGCAGTATGGGACAGGGGGCGATCAATGAGCAGTTCTTC
d_gene: TRBD1
v_gene: TRBV6-5
j_gene: TRBJ2-1
abundance: .

CDR3aa: CASRLAGGRDEQYF
CDR3nt: TGTGCCAGCAGATTAGCGGGAGGGCGGGACGAGCAGTACTTC
d_gene: TRBD2
v_gene: TRBV28
j_gene: TRBJ2-7
abundance: few

CDR3aa: CASSLSLAGGETQYF
CDR3nt: TGTGCCAGCAGTTTATCACTAGCGGGAGGAGAGACCCAGTACTTC
d_gene: TRBD2
v_gene: TRBV27
j_gene: TRBJ2-5
abundance: .

CDR3aa: CASSPTPRAGAFF
CDR3nt: TGTGCCAGCTCCCCCACCCCCCGGGCGGGAGCTTTCTTT
d_gene: .
v_gene: TRBV6-5
j_gene: TRBJ1-1
abundance: .

CDR3aa: CASRGDRGYTDTQYF
CDR3nt: TGTGCCAGCAGAGGTGACAGGGGTTACACAGATACGCAGTATTTT
d_gene: TRBD1
v_gene: TRBV2
j_gene: TRBJ2-3
abundance: .

CDR3aa: CASSLSRGSYNEQFF
CDR3nt: TGTGCCAGCAGTTTATCTCGGGGGTCTTACAATGAGCAGTTCTTC
d_gene: .
v_gene: TRBV27
j_gene: TRBJ2-1
abundance: .

CDR3aa: CASSQEEQGAYNQPQHF
CDR3nt: TGCGCCAGCAGCCAAGAAGAACAGGGGGCTTACAATCAGCCCCAGCATTTT
d_gene: TRBD1
v_gene: TRBV4-1
j_gene: TRBJ1-5
abundance: .